The source of this T cell receptor beta chain is a study of shared clonotypes between healthy human individuals. Germline CDR1 reads SNHLY; CDR2 reads FYNNEI. V shed 3 bases and J shed 2 bases, with 9 bases lying between them. This CDR3 region has 14 residues. The input for sorted-subset replicate PCRs was around 0.2 ug DNA, 25,000 to 35,000 T cell genomes. The method was immunoSEQ multiplex PCR; TCRdb's version includes in-frame clones alone and lacks a portion of them. Found here are some 2,400,000 clones, roughly 95% of them singletons; the top ten hold less than 0.15%. Sequencing input: naive CD4+ T cells sorted from blood. The subset was: CD45RA+ positively selected. The source is a man younger than 35 in good health. The chain joins TRBV2 to TRBJ2-3, with D perhaps TRBD1 (5 bases). CDR3 sequence: CASSEDTATDTQYF. The CDR3 DNA reads TGTGCCAGCAGTGAGGACACGGCCACAGATACGCAGTATTTT.